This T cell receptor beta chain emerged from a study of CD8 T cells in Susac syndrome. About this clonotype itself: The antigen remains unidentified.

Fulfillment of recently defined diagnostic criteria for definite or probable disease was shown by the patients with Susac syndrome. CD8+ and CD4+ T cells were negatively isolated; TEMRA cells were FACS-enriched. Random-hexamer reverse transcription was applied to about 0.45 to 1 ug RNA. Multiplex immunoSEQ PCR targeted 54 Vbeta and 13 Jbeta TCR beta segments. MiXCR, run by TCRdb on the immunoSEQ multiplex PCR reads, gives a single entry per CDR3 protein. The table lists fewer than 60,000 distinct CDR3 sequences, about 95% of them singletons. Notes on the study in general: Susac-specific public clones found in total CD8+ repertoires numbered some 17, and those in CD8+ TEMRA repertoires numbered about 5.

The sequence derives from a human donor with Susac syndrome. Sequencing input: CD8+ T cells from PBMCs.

The CDR3 reads CSAPRRTEAFF. In nucleotides, the CDR3 is TGCAGTGCCCCAAGGCGCACTGAAGCTTTCTTT. J is TRBJ1-1 and V is TRBV20-1; D gene uncertain. This CDR3 region has 11 residues. CDR1 is DFQATT, CDR2 SNEGSKA, per germline (reference sequence). V dropped 6 bases and J dropped 4 bases, with 9 bases sitting between them.